The sequence of this T cell receptor (beta chain) was determined in a study of T cell repertoires in cytomegalovirus infection. Study-level information: Public TCR beta signatures marked donors with CMV infection and the matching HLA.

TCRdb independently ran MiXCR on the reads; one entry per CDR3 protein. The profile shows over 120,000 distinct CDR3 sequences, over 25% of them singletons. Germline CDR1 reads SNHLY; CDR2 reads FYNNEI. Unmatched junction bases numbered 4, after V lost 7 bases and J lost 4 bases. CDR3 size: 15 residues. This clonotype was found once. Antigen specificity is unknown. Study conclusions and caveats: HLA-C-restricted CMV clonotypes gave the most frequent clonotype in two of eight donors.

The rearrangement links TRBV2 to TRBJ2-2; TRBD1 aligns across 12 bases. The receptor comes from a human donor in good health (CMV status not recorded). Some clones in this sample may be carry-over from other donors' samples. The sequencing here drew on CD8+ T cells from cultured PBMCs, taken from culture after CMV antigen stimulation. As DNA, the CDR3 is TGTGCCAGCACCGGGACAGGGGGCATCACCGGGGAGCTGTTTTTT. Translating it yields CASTGTGGITGELFF.